This TCR beta chain was found in a study of cytomegalovirus exposure and HLA in healthy donors. Study findings and constraints: The Asian-associated ancestry cluster reportedly had fewer N-insertions than the roughly 670-donor mean in a later analysis. Later analysis showed most CMV-associated TCR beta chains appearing HLA-restricted.

Primers included in the PCR were 60 Vbeta and 13 Jbeta primers. Method: immunoSEQ multiplex PCR; TCRdb's copy keeps in-frame clones and lacks some. In all, the sample yields under 200,000 clones. The CDR3 length is 12 residues. Trimming left V 5 bases short and J 6 bases short, with 11 bases between. CDR1 and CDR2 (germline): MNHNS, SASEGT. A note on this clone: Its target is unknown.

Sequencing was done on a sample of PBMCs. V gene TRBV6-1 combines with J gene TRBJ2-7; weak D call: TRBD1 (6 bases). This TCR was sampled from a woman younger than 35 in good health and CMV-seropositive. The CDR3 is CASSPTGIEQYF. CDR3 in DNA: TGTGCCAGCAGTCCAACAGGGATCGAGCAGTACTTC.